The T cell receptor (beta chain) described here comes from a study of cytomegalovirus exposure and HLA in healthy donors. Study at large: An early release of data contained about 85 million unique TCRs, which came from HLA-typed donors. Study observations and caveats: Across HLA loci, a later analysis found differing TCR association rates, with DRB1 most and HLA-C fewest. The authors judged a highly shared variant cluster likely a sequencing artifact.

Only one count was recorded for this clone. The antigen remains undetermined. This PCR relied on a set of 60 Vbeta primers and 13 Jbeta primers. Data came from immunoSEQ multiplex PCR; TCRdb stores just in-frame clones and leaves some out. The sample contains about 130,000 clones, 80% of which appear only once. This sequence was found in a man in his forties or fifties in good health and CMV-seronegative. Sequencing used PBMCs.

The CDR3 nucleotides are TGTGCCAGCAGCCAAGACTTAGGCAGGGCCTACAATGAGCAGTTCTTC. It is translated as CASSQDLGRAYNEQFF. The J gene is TRBJ2-1, the V gene TRBV4-2; possibly TRBD1 for D (5 bases). The V and J ends lost 0 bases and 2 bases respectively, with 11 bases between them. The germline gives CDR1 LGHNA, CDR2 YNFKEQ. The CDR3 has 16 amino acids.